This T cell receptor (beta chain) was recorded in a study of shared clonotypes between healthy human individuals. V lost 4 bases, J lost 6 bases, and 7 bases lay in between. This CDR3 is 12 amino acids long. CDR1 MDHEN and CDR2 SYDVKM come from the germline V gene. Some clones are missing from TCRdb's copy, which holds only in-frame ones; the method was immunoSEQ multiplex PCR. This repertoire shows some 2,500,000 clones, 92% found once; its top ten account for 0.37%. The clonotype originates from a man younger than 35 in good health. Some clones in this sample may be carry-over from other donors' samples. The gene calls are TRBV28 and TRBJ2-1; D not resolved. Input material: naive CD4+ T cells from PBMCs. Subset reported: CD45RA+ positively selected. CDR3 coding DNA: TGTGCCAGCAGTTCGCGTGTCAATGAGCAGTTCTTC. Its translation: CASSSRVNEQFF.